This note documents a single T cell receptor (beta chain) sequence. As yet, its antigen is unknown. The data originate from a study of T-cell reconstitution after alpha-beta-depleted transplantation in children. Whole-study findings and limits: At around two months after transplant, the alpha-beta T cells were reportedly derived from several hundred expanded clones that came from non-depleted graft cells. Counts and diversity of T cells one year after transplant came mostly from newly produced T cells. Elevated TCRbeta diversity at day 60 was traced, in some patients, to surviving recipient T cells and thymic progenitors.

V was cut by 0 bases and J by 1 base, with 9 bases left in between. This CDR3 spans 15 amino acids. Germline loops: CDR1 SGHTA, CDR2 FQGTGA. The authors prepared the TCRbeta library with unique molecular identifiers. MiXCR, run by TCRdb on the PCR reads, gives a single entry per CDR3 protein. This sample has hundreds of thousands of distinct CDR3 sequences; 16% occur once, and the top ten carry around 4.5%. This specimen consisted of PBMCs, mostly from graft donor cells, obtained 360 days after TCRalphabeta/CD19-depleted stem cell transplant. The rearrangement links TRBV7-3 to TRBJ1-1; no clear D gene. This receptor was identified in a male patient younger than 18 who had a stem cell transplant for acute lymphoblastic leukemia, so the T cells may come from the graft donor. CDR3 sequence: CASSLTNGENTEAFF. The CDR3 bases are TGTGCCAGCAGCTTAACTAACGGTGAGAACACTGAAGCTTTCTTT. Complete variable domain (other parts from reference TRBV7-3 and TRBJ1-1): GAGVSQTPSNKVTEKGKYVELRCDPISGHTALYWYRQSLGQGPEFLIYFQGTGAADDSGLPNDRFFAVRPEGSVSTLKIQRTERGDSAVYLCASSLTNGENTEAFFGQGTRLTVV.